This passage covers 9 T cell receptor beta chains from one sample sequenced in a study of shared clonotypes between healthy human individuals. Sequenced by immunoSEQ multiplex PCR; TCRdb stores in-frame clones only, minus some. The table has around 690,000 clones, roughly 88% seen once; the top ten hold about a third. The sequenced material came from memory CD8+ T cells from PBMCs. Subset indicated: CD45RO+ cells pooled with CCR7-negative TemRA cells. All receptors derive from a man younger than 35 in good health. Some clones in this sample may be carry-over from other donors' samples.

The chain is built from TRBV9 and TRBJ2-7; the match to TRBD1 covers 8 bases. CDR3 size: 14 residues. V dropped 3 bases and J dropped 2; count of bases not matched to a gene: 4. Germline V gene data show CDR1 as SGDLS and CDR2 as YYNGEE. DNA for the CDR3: TGTGCCAGCAGCGCAGGGGGCCGGCCCTACGAGCAGTACTTC. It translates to CASSAGGRPYEQYF.

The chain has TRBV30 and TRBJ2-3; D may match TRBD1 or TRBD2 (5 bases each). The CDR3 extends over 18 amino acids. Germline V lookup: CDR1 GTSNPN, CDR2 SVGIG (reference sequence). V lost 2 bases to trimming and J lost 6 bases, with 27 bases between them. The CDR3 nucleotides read TGTGCCTGGAGTTCAATACCGGGACGGCGCATCCTTTTGGATACGCAGTATTTT. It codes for CAWSSIPGRRILLDTQYF.

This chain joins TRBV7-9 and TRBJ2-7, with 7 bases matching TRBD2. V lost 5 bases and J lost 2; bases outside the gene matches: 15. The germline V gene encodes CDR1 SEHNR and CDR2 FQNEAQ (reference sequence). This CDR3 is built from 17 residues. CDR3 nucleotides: TGTGCCAGCAGCGGTGTGATCAAGCGGGACGGGACCTACGAGCAGTACTTC. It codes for CASSGVIKRDGTYEQYF.

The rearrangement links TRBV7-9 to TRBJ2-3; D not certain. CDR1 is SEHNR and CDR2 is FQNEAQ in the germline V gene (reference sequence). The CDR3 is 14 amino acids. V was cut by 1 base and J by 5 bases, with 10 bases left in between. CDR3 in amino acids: CASSLGVIGDTQYF. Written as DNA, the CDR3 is TGTGCCAGCAGCTTAGGTGTGATAGGAGATACGCAGTATTTT.

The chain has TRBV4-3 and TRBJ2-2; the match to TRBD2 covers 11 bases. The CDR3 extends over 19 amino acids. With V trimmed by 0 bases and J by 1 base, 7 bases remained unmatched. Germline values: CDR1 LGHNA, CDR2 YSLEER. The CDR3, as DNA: TGCGCCAGCAGCCAAGATCGAGTAGGACTAGCGGGGAACACCGGGGAGCTGTTTTTT. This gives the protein CASSQDRVGLAGNTGELFF.

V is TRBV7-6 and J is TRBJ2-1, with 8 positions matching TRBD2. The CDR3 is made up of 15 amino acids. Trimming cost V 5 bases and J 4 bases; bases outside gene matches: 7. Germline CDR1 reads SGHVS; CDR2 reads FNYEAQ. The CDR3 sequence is CASSQYGRGYNEQFF. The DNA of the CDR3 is TGTGCCAGCAGCCAATACGGGAGGGGGTACAATGAGCAGTTCTTC.

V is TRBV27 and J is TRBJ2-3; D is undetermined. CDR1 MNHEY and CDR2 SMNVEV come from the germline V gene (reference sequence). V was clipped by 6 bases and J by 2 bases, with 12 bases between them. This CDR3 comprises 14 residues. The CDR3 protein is CASRNSIITDTQYF. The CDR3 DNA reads TGTGCCAGCAGGAATTCGATCATCACAGATACGCAGTATTTT.

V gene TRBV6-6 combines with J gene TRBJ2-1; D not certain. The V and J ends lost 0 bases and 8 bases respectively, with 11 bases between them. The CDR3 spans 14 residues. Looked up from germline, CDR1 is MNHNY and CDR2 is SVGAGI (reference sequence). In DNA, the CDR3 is TGTGCCAGCAGTTACTCTTCCAACAAAGATGAGCAGTTCTTC. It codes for CASSYSSNKDEQFF.

The CDR3 reads CSVLDSSTEAFF. Here the CDR3 DNA reads TGCAGCGTTTTGGATAGCAGCACTGAAGCTTTCTTT. The rearrangement joins TRBV29-1 to TRBJ1-1, with D hard to call. Germline CDR1 is SQVTM and CDR2 is ANQGSEA. V was pared by 5 bases and J by 4 bases, with 11 bases between. The CDR3 sequence is 12 residues long.